These 29 T cell receptor beta chains were sequenced from one sample in a study of blood T cell repertoires in COVID-19. The assay was immunoSEQ multiplex PCR, and TCRdb's table has in-frame clones only and misses some. The data contain 70,000 to 95,000 clones, roughly 90% of them singletons. The sample was peripheral blood. Receptor source: a man in his forties or fifties with COVID-19, enrolled during active disease.

This rearrangement joins TRBV15 to TRBJ2-1, with 10 bases aligning to TRBD1. This CDR3 contains 15 residues. The V gene end was trimmed by 5 bases and the J gene end by 2 bases; junction bases not matched to a gene: 3. Looked up from germline, CDR1 is LNHNV and CDR2 is YYDKDF (reference sequence). The CDR3 region has the DNA TGTGCCACCAGCTTCGGACAGGGGGCCTACAATGAGCAGTTCTTC. Translation gives CATSFGQGAYNEQFF.

This chain joins TRBV18 and TRBJ2-7; 11 positions match TRBD1. The CDR3 length is 13 residues. Germline V lookup: CDR1 KGHSH, CDR2 LQKENI. The trim removed 5 bases at V and 7 bases at J, leaving 4 bases unmatched. The CDR3 here is CASSGQGALEQYF. The DNA for the CDR3 is TGTGCCAGCTCAGGACAGGGGGCGCTTGAGCAGTACTTC.

The genes are TRBV5-1 and TRBJ1-1, with 7 bases aligning to TRBD1. V lost 4 bases, J lost 0 bases, and 3 bases stayed unmatched. CDR1 and CDR2 from the germline V gene are SGHRS and YFSETQ. CDR3 length: 14 amino acids. The CDR3 reads CASSRDSLNTEAFF. The DNA for the CDR3 is TGCGCCAGCAGCCGGGACAGCCTGAACACTGAAGCTTTCTTT.

DNA of the CDR3: TGTGCCAGCAGTAGTGGCGGCCATTCTAACTATGGCTACACCTTC. Protein product: CASSSGGHSNYGYTF. This chain connects TRBV7-4 to TRBJ1-2; D call uncertain. This CDR3 comprises 15 residues. CDR1 and CDR2 from the germline V gene are SGHVT and SQSDAQ. With 6 bases removed from V and 0 bases from J, the gap between germline ends came to 14 bases. The variable domain in full, completed from reference TRBV7-4 and TRBJ1-2, reads GAGVSQSPRYKVAKRGRDVALRCDSISGHVTLYWYRQTLGQGSEVLTYSQSDAQRDKSGRPSGRFSAERPERSVSTLKIQRTEQGDSAVYLCASSSGGHSNYGYTFGSGTRLTVV.

The J gene is TRBJ2-1, the V gene TRBV7-2; 8 nucleotides match TRBD2. Per the germline V gene, CDR1 is SGHTA and CDR2 is FQGNSA. Trimming removed 6 bases from V and 1 base from J; junction bases left unmatched: 8. The CDR3 is 16 amino acids. CDR3 sequence: CASRNAGGRSYNEQFF. The DNA of the CDR3 is TGTGCCAGCAGAAATGCGGGGGGCAGGTCCTACAATGAGCAGTTCTTC.

The chain has TRBV7-2 and TRBJ1-2; perhaps TRBD1 as D (6 bases). V was shortened by 5 bases and J by 5 bases, with 18 bases between the two germline ends. Germline V gene sequence: CDR1 SGHTA, CDR2 FQGNSA. The CDR3 loop spans 15 amino acids. CDR3 in amino acids: CASSPDRGLGYGYTF. Written as DNA, the CDR3 is TGTGCCAGCAGCCCGGACAGAGGATTGGGATATGGCTACACCTTC. Drawing the rest from reference TRBV7-2 and TRBJ1-2, the complete variable domain is GAGVSQSPSNKVTEKGKDVELRCDPISGHTALYWYRQSLGQGLEFLIYFQGNSAPDKSGLPSDRFSAERTGGSVSTLTIQRTQQEDSAVYLCASSPDRGLGYGYTFGSGTRLTVV.

This clone was counted between two and nine times. The chain carries TRBV4-2 and TRBJ1-3; D is unresolved. CDR3 length: 15 residues. Trimming removed 1 base at V and 0 bases at J, with 7 bases between. Looked up from germline, CDR1 is LGHNA and CDR2 is YNFKEQ. This chain's CDR3 is CASSQGGFSGNTIYF. The CDR3 DNA reads as TGTGCCAGCAGCCAAGGAGGCTTCTCTGGAAACACCATATATTTT.

This clone was seen just once. The J gene is TRBJ1-3, the V gene TRBV7-8, with 11 nucleotides matching TRBD1. This CDR3 comprises 18 residues. Losses at the gene ends were 5 bases for V and 2 bases for J; bases not matched to a gene: 11. Germline V CDR1 and CDR2: SGHVS, FQNEAQ. The CDR3 DNA follows: TGTGCCAGCAGCCAAAAAAGGACAGGGGGCTTCGCTGGAAACACCATATATTTT. It is translated as CASSQKRTGGFAGNTIYF.

V is TRBV7-3 and J is TRBJ2-2; 8 nucleotides align to TRBD1. The trim removed 5 bases at V and 4 bases at J, leaving 6 bases unmatched. Germline CDR1 and CDR2: SGHTA and FQGTGA. CDR3 length: 15 residues. The CDR3 reads CASSNQDRATGELFF. Here the CDR3 DNA reads TGTGCCAGCAGCAACCAGGACAGGGCCACCGGGGAGCTGTTTTTT.

V gene TRBV6-5 combines with J gene TRBJ2-3; the D is unclear. The CDR3 is 12 amino acids. V was cut by 5 bases and J by 3 bases, with 6 bases left in between. The germline gives CDR1 MNHEY, CDR2 SVGAGI. CDR3 sequence: CASSLGTDTQYF. The DNA for the CDR3 is TGTGCCAGCAGTCTCGGGACAGATACGCAGTATTTT.

This clone was found a few times. The chain is built from TRBV7-2 and TRBJ1-1; a weak D match, TRBD1 (6 bases). Trimming removed 5 bases from V and 3 bases from J, with 22 bases in between. Looked up from germline, CDR1 is SGHTA and CDR2 is FQGNSA. The CDR3 is 17 residues long. In nucleotides, the CDR3 is TGTGCCAGCAGCAGAACAGGGACGGGCGTTGCCTACACTGAAGCTTTCTTT. It specifies CASSRTGTGVAYTEAFF.

This chain's CDR3 is CAWNPWGGDNEQFF. The CDR3 DNA follows: TGTGCCTGGAATCCGTGGGGGGGGGACAATGAGCAGTTCTTC. The chain recombines TRBV30 with TRBJ2-1; TRBD2 aligns across 7 bases. The V gene end was trimmed by 4 bases and the J gene end by 5 bases; junction bases not matched to a gene: 8. This CDR3 spans 14 amino acids. Germline CDR1 reads GTSNPN; CDR2 reads SVGIG (reference sequence).

The V call is TRBV6-5, the J call TRBJ2-7; 9 bases match TRBD1. J gave up 5 bases and V 5 bases, and 10 bases lay outside the gene matches. The CDR3 consists of 15 residues. The germline CDR1 and CDR2 sequences are MNHEY and SVGAGI. The CDR3 region is CASSHATGGLHEQYF. The CDR3 region has the DNA TGTGCCAGCAGTCACGCGACAGGGGGTCTGCACGAGCAGTACTTC.

The J gene is TRBJ2-2, the V gene TRBV11-2; the D gene is possibly TRBD2 (6 bases). This CDR3 is 15 amino acids long. V was cut by 6 bases and J by 8 bases, with 19 bases left in between. Germline values: CDR1 SGHAT, CDR2 FQNNGV. In DNA, the CDR3 is TGTGCCAGCAGGTCTTCTGGCGGGGTGCGGGGGGAGCTGTTTTTT. Protein sequence: CASRSSGGVRGELFF.

This chain uses TRBV3-1 (or the pseudogene TRBV3-2) with TRBJ2-5, with 16 bases lining up with TRBD2. The CDR3 is made up of 17 amino acids. V shed 4 bases, J shed 5 bases, and the junction held 7 bases outside the gene matches. Looked up from germline, CDR1 is LGHDT and CDR2 is YNNKEL (reference sequence). DNA for the CDR3: TGTGCCAGCAGCCGATCGGGACTAGCGGGGGGGCTTGAGACCCAGTACTTC. Translation: CASSRSGLAGGLETQYF.

This chain uses TRBV29-1 with TRBJ2-5; weak D call: TRBD1 (6 bases). The germline V and J ends were trimmed by 3 bases and 5 bases, with 10 bases remaining between them. The germline V gene has CDR1 SQVTM and CDR2 ANQGSEA. CDR3 length: 12 amino acids. Here the CDR3 reads CSVDRDIETQYF. Written as DNA, the CDR3 is TGCAGCGTTGACCGGGACATCGAGACCCAGTACTTC.

V gene TRBV7-9 combines with J gene TRBJ1-4; no definite D call. Per the germline V gene, CDR1 is SEHNR and CDR2 is FQNEAQ (reference sequence). Between the trimmed V and J ends, which lost 5 bases and 0 bases, there was a span of 10 bases. This CDR3 is 15 amino acids long. The CDR3 DNA reads TGTGCCAGCAGCCCTATCCAGGCAACTAATGAAAAACTGTTTTTT. It specifies CASSPIQATNEKLFF.

This clone was found a few times. The rearrangement uses TRBV7-2 and TRBJ2-7; D gene unclear. Germline-derived CDR1 and CDR2 are SGHTA and FQGNSA. The CDR3 is 14 residues long. V dropped 2 bases and J dropped 0 bases, with 8 bases sitting between them. CDR3 residues: CASSLIQSSYEQYF. The CDR3 DNA sequence: TGTGCCAGCAGCTTAATACAGAGCTCCTACGAGCAGTACTTC.

The chain employs TRBV6-5 and TRBJ1-4; the match to TRBD1 covers 7 bases. V was clipped by 1 base and J by 8 bases; unmatched bases: 10. Germline CDR1 reads MNHEY; CDR2 reads SVGAGI. This CDR3 region has 16 residues. The CDR3 loop reads CASSYLLTGVKEKLFF. The CDR3 nucleotides read TGTGCCAGCAGTTACTTGCTAACAGGGGTAAAGGAAAAACTGTTTTTT.

The chain links TRBV7-9 to TRBJ2-2, with TRBD1 as a possible D gene (5 bases). V was shortened by 5 bases and J by 2 bases, with 9 bases between the two germline ends. The CDR3 consists of 14 residues. Germline V gene lookup returns CDR1 SEHNR and CDR2 FQNEAQ (reference sequence). The CDR3 nucleotides are TGTGCCAGCAGCATCAGGGTTAACACCGGGGAGCTGTTTTTT. It translates to CASSIRVNTGELFF.

This clone was found a few times. The genes are TRBV5-1 and TRBJ1-6; 10 bases are a match to TRBD1. The CDR3 has 16 residues. Germline loops: CDR1 SGHRS, CDR2 YFSETQ. J was trimmed by 8 bases and V by 4 bases; bases with no gene match: 9. CDR3 sequence reads: CASSPGTGATHSPLHF. For the CDR3, the DNA is TGCGCCAGCAGCCCAGGGACAGGGGCCACCCATTCACCCCTCCACTTT.

The chain carries TRBV2 and TRBJ1-1, with D tentatively TRBD1 (5 bases). CDR1 is SNHLY, CDR2 FYNNEI, per germline. Trimming left V 7 bases short and J 0 bases short, with 9 bases between. The CDR3 runs 13 residues. The CDR3 region has the DNA TGTGCCAGCACCCAGACAGTGAACACTGAAGCTTTCTTT. It encodes CASTQTVNTEAFF.

The chain is built from TRBV27 and TRBJ2-7; TRBD1 aligns across 9 bases. V shed 2 bases, J shed 4 bases, and the junction held 9 bases outside the gene matches. The CDR3 has 16 residues. Germline lookup yields CDR1 MNHEY and CDR2 SMNVEV (reference sequence). The DNA of the CDR3 is TGTGCCAGCAGTTTAGGGACAGGGAAGGGTTCGTACGAGCAGTACTTC. It codes for CASSLGTGKGSYEQYF.

V and J are TRBV10-1 and TRBJ1-1, with D perhaps matching TRBD1 (6 bases). CDR3 length: 13 residues. The germline CDR1 and CDR2 sequences are WNHNN and SYGVQD (reference sequence). V dropped 4 bases and J dropped 4 bases, with 10 bases sitting between them. In nucleotides, the CDR3 is TGCGCCAGCAGTGCGGACAGATTCACTGAAGCTTTCTTT. Residues: CASSADRFTEAFF.

The rearrangement links TRBV24-1 to TRBJ1-2, with D unclear. V gave up 4 bases and J gave up 1 base, with 18 bases separating them. The CDR3 is 17 residues long. Germline V CDR1 and CDR2: KGHDR, SFDVKD. This chain's CDR3 is CATSDSGVRTLNYGYTF. CDR3 DNA: TGTGCCACCAGTGACTCCGGGGTTCGCACGCTTAACTATGGCTACACCTTC.

The CDR3 sequence: CASSDLGQANYGYTF. The CDR3 bases are TGTGCCAGCAGTGATTTGGGACAGGCCAACTATGGCTACACCTTC. This chain uses TRBV6-1 with TRBJ1-2, with 8 nucleotides matching TRBD1. V shed 3 bases, J shed 2 bases, and the junction held 5 bases outside the gene matches. Per the germline V gene, CDR1 is MNHNS and CDR2 is SASEGT. The CDR3 sequence is 15 residues long.

The chain couples TRBV5-4 to TRBJ2-5; TRBD2 matches 9 bases. The junction had 6 bases not matched to a gene; V was cut back by 4 bases and J by 5 bases. Germline values: CDR1 SGHNT, CDR2 YYREEE (reference sequence). The CDR3 totals 14 residues. This CDR3 reads CASSSSGGPETQYF. In DNA form, the CDR3 reads TGTGCCAGCAGCAGTAGCGGGGGTCCGGAGACCCAGTACTTC.

Only one count was recorded for this clone. V and J are TRBV10-3 and TRBJ1-1; tentatively, D is TRBD1 (6 bases). Germline V CDR1 and CDR2: ENHRY, SYGVKD. The CDR3 has 17 amino acids. Trimming left V 0 bases short and J 0 bases short, with 14 bases between. Here the CDR3 reads CAISESVGGGMNTEAFF. In nucleotides, the CDR3 is TGTGCCATCAGTGAGTCGGTAGGGGGTGGAATGAACACTGAAGCTTTCTTT.

The chain links TRBV5-6 to TRBJ2-5; no clear D gene. CDR3 length: 12 amino acids. V was cut by 3 bases and J by 5 bases, with 8 bases left in between. The V gene's germline CDR1 is SGHDT and CDR2 YYEEEE. DNA of the CDR3: TGTGCCAGCAGCTCTAGTAGGGAGACCCAGTACTTC. It encodes CASSSSRETQYF.